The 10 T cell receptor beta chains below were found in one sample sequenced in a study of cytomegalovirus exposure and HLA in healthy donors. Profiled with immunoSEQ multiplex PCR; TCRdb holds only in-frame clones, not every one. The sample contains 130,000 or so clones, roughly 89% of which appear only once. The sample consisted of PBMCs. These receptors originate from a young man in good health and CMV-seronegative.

CDR3 nucleotide sequence: TGCGCCAGCAGCCCCCGGGACTCGTCGATCGACGAGCAGTACTTC. Protein: CASSPRDSSIDEQYF. This sequence joins TRBV4-3 and TRBJ2-7; TRBD2 might be the D (6 bases). This CDR3 spans 15 amino acids. V lost 4 bases and J 5 bases, leaving 18 bases between the germline ends. Germline lookup yields CDR1 LGHNA and CDR2 YSLEER.

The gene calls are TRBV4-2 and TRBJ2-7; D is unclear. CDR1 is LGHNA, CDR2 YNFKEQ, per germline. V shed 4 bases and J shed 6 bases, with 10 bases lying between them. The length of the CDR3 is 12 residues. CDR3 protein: CASSPPGVEQYF. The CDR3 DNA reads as TGTGCCAGCAGCCCGCCTGGAGTCGAGCAGTACTTC.

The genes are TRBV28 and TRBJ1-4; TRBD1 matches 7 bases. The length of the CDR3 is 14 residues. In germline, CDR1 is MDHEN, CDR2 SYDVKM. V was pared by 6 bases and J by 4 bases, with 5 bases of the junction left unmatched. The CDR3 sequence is CASSQGGGNEKLFF. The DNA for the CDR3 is TGTGCCAGCAGCCAGGGGGGCGGTAATGAAAAACTGTTTTTT.

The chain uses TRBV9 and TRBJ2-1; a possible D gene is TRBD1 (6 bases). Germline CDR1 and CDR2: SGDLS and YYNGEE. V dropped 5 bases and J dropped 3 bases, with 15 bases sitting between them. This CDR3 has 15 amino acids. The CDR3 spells CASRKGQNRYNEQFF. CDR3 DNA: TGTGCCAGCAGGAAAGGACAGAACCGCTACAATGAGCAGTTCTTC.

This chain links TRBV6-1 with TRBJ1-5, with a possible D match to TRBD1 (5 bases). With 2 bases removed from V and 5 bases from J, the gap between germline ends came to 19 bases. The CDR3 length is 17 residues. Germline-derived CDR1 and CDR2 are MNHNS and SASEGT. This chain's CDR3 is CASSERGPGAFDQPQHF. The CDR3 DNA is TGTGCCAGCAGTGAAAGGGGCCCTGGGGCATTTGATCAGCCCCAGCATTTT.

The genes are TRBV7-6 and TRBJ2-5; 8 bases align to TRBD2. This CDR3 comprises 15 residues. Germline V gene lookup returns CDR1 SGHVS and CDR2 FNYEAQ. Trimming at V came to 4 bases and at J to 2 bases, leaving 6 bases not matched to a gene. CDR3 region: CASSWGTRGQETQYF. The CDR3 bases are TGTGCCAGCAGCTGGGGGACTAGAGGGCAAGAGACCCAGTACTTC.

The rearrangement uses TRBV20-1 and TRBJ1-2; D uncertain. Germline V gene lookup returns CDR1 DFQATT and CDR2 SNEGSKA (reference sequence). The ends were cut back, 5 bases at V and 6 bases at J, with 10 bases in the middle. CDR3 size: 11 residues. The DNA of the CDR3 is TGCAGTGCTCCCCCTCGGGATGGCTACACCTTC. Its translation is CSAPPRDGYTF.

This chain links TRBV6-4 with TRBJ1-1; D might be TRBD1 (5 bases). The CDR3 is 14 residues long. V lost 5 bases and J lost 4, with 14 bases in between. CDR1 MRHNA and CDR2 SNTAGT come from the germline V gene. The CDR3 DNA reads TGTGCCAGCAGTCCTCCGCTGGGGGGCACTGAAGCTTTCTTT. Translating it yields CASSPPLGGTEAFF.

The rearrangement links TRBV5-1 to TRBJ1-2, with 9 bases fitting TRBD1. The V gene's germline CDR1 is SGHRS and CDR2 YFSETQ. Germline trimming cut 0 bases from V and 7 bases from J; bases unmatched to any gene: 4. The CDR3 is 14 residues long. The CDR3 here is CASSLGQGVGGYTF. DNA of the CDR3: TGCGCCAGCAGCTTGGGACAGGGGGTAGGTGGCTACACCTTC.

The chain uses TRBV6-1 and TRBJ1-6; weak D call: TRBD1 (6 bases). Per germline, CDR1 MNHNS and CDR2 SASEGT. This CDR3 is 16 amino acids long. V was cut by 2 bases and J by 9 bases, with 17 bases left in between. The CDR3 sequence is CASSEHPDRASSPLHF. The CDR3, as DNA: TGTGCCAGCAGTGAACATCCGGACAGAGCAAGTTCACCCCTCCACTTT.